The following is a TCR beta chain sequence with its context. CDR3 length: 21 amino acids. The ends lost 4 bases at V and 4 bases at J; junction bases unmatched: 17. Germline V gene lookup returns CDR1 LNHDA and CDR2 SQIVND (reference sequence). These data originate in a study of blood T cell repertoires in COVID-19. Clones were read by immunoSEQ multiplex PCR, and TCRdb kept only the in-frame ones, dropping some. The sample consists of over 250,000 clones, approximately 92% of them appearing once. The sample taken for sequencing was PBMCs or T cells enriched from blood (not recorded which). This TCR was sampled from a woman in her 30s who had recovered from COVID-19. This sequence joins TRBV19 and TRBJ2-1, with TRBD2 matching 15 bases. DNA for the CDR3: TGTGCCAGTAGTAGGGGACAGGGAGTCCCTGGGACTAGCGGGAGGTACAATGAGCAGTTCTTC. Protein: CASSRGQGVPGTSGRYNEQFF.